This TCR beta chain came from a study of shared clonotypes between healthy human individuals. CDR1 SGHTA and CDR2 FQGTGA come from the germline V gene. V lost 5 bases and J lost 1; bases outside the gene matches: 4. The CDR3 is 14 amino acids. CD8 memory merged CD45RO+ with CCR7-negative CD45RA+ TemRA cells. Of note for this clone: What it recognizes is unknown.

General study findings and limits: Incomplete sequencing of sorted subsets was indicated by rarefaction despite large depth. Enrolling few donors narrowed the genetic and exposure-history diversity that was represented.

Deep was the level at which the assay was run. TCRdb keeps only in-frame clones here, not all; method: immunoSEQ multiplex PCR. The repertoire holds about 690,000 clones, roughly 87% seen once, with 30% to 35% in the top ten. This clonotype was sampled from a man aged 18 to 30 in good health. Some clones in this sample may be carry-over from other donors' samples. Sequencing was carried out using memory CD8+ T cells from PBMCs. Subset: CD45RO+ cells pooled with CCR7-negative TemRA cells. The chain joins TRBV7-3 to TRBJ1-1, with 7 bases identical to TRBD1. The CDR3 loop is CASSARDRNTEAFF. In nucleotides, the CDR3 is TGTGCCAGCAGCGCCCGGGACAGGAACACTGAAGCTTTCTTT.